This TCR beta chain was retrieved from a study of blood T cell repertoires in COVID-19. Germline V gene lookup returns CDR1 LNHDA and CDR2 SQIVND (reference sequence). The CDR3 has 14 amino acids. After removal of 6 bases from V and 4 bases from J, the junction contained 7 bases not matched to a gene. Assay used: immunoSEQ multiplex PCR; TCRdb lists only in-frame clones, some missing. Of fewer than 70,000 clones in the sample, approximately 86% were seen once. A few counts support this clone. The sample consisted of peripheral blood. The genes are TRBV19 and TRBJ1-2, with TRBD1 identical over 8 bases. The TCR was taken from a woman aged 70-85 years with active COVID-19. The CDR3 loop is CASRRTGNVYGYTF. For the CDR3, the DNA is TGTGCCAGTAGAAGGACAGGGAACGTCTATGGCTACACCTTC.